This T cell receptor beta chain is drawn from a study of early T cells in non-severe SARS-CoV-2 infection (dated by TCRdb to about 2021). Study-wide context: Bulk RNA from unsorted whole blood was used for TCR sequencing, so alpha and beta chains could not be paired.

The protocol used for the library was 5' RACE. The listed sequencing device is NextSeq 500. The TCR library protocol attached unique molecular identifiers to individual cDNA molecules to correct for sequencing error and PCR bias. Sequencing covered both TCR alpha and beta chains, and within each sample the abundances of alpha and beta sequences were tightly co-correlated. Concerning the study's data processing: V gene, J gene and CDR3 annotation of TCR sequences was performed with Decombinator V4. TCRs were defined as expanded if a significant change between any two time points was detected under a Poisson model with p below 0.0001. TCR abundances were normalised to the total number of TCRs sequenced in each sample and reported as counts per million. TRAV1-2 paired with TRAJ12, TRAJ20 or TRAJ33 defined MAIT TCRs, while TRAV10 paired with TRAJ18 defined iNKT TCRs. A search of VDJdb, accessed on 1 November 2021, was run for TCRs annotated to CMV, EBV and SARS-CoV-2, with TCRs annotated for multiple antigens excluded. Starting from the raw public reads, TCRdb applied fastp trimming at Q25, assembled clones with MiXCR and retained in-frame beta chains. Entries are consolidated by CDR3 protein sequence, retaining the most common genes and DNA. TCRdb's processing, not the authors', yielded these V and J calls. This sample is represented by roughly 81,000 distinct CDR3 sequences; about 12% of them were singletons. Roughly 3% of the sample is held by the ten biggest clonotypes.

The study was a case-control design nested within a healthcare worker cohort in London, UK, with weekly nasopharyngeal swab PCR tests and blood sampling. Healthcare workers were enrolled in the week of the UK lockdown, from 23 to 31 March 2020, and were followed every week for up to about 15 weeks. V is pruned by 5 bases and J by 3 bases, leaving 10 bases of the junction without a gene match. CDR1 MNHEY and CDR2 SMNVEV were looked up in the germline V gene (reference sequence). Inclusive of the bounding cysteine and phenylalanine, the CDR3 is 15 residues long. Only CDR3 DNA is held: 45 bases, read in frame from base 1. In regard to this clonotype: Its cognate antigen has yet to be identified. No much larger clone exists at a distance of one base, and base qualities are not known.

Broader findings and caveats from the paper: VDJdb matching was skewed toward anti-spike CD8 responses and likely underestimated virus-specific expansions, missing private and CD4 specificities.

Sequencing used whole blood. The rearranged chain carries TRBV27 and TRBJ2-7; TRBD2 agrees with 7 junctional bases. The origin of this receptor is an adult who was a healthcare worker with PCR-confirmed SARS-CoV-2 infection or an uninfected control (not recorded which). This receptor has the CDR3 CASSPYGRGIYEQYF. Read as DNA, the sequence is TGTGCCAGCAGTCCCTATGGGAGGGGAATCTACGAGCAGTACTTC.